This entry is about one T cell receptor (beta chain). Authors' analysis steps: By means of reference gene primer amplification, nucleated cell counts were estimated. TCRdb keeps only in-frame clones here, not all; method: immunoSEQ multiplex PCR. That table gives V, J and clone size, and the DNA gave D and trimming. This sample has approximately 300,000 clones, with roughly nine tenths found just once. This record belongs to a study of blood T cell repertoires in COVID-19. Study-level background: Sites in the United States, Italy and Spain provided acute and convalescent COVID-19 samples. PBMCs, B-cell-depleted T cells, or T cells provided the cDNA or gDNA that made up the material.

Germline V gene lookup returns CDR1 ENHRY and CDR2 SYGVKD. The CDR3 spans 14 residues. The V gene end was trimmed by 6 bases and the J gene end by 6 bases; junction bases not matched to a gene: 10. The specimen was peripheral blood. The chain couples TRBV10-3 to TRBJ1-2; TRBD1 aligns across 7 bases. This clonotype was obtained from a man younger than 35 who had recovered from COVID-19. CDR3 bases: TGTGCCATCAGAAGAGACAGGGACTCCGATGGCTACACCTTC. Translated: CAIRRDRDSDGYTF.